What follows are 5 T cell receptor beta chains derived from one specimen sequenced in a study of vaccination and CD4 T cells after COVID-19 (dated by TCRdb to 2022 to 2024). Library generation was performed with PCR. The instrument given in TCRdb is Illumina iSeq 100. TCR sequencing of DNA from cultured CD4+ T cells used the Oncomine TCR Beta short-read assay at the Johns Hopkins FTIC core. Clones were called with MiXCR by TCRdb after fastp trimmed the public reads at Q25, and only in-frame beta chains were retained. Rows are combined by CDR3 protein, so each entry shows the most common genes and DNA. This sample holds a few thousand distinct CDR3 sequences; roughly 78% were observed only once. The leading ten clones occupy approximately 17% of the sample. Which antigens these TCRs recognize remains unknown. Per the publication, the treatment or condition label means: roughly ten-day PBMC culture with coronavirus spike peptide pools or control peptides (ViraFEST assay).

The sequenced sample consisted of CD4+ T cells from blood, cultured in vitro. The receptors here all came from a human donor who had recovered from COVID-19.

This clonotype was recorded only once. The genes are TRBV19 and TRBJ2-2, with D uncertain. The CDR3 extends over 13 amino acids. Germline lookup yields CDR1 LNHDA and CDR2 SQIVND (reference sequence). The V end was cut by 11 bases, the J end by 3 bases, with 13 bases between. The CDR3 loop reads CAGVDRDTGELFF. CDR3 in DNA: TGTGCCGGGGTCGACCGGGACACCGGGGAGCTGTTTTTT.

The V gene is TRBV20-1, the J gene TRBJ2-7; tentatively, D is TRBD2 (5 bases). Germline assignment: CDR1 DFQATT and CDR2 SNEGSKA (reference sequence). The CDR3 contains 16 residues. V shed 4 bases and J shed 3 bases, with 22 bases lying between them. DNA for the CDR3: TGCAGTGCTATCGAGCCGGGGTCCCCATGGGGCTACGAGCAGTACTTC. This codes for CSAIEPGSPWGYEQYF.

This chain joins TRBV6-2 or TRBV6-3 and TRBJ2-2; D gene ambiguous. The CDR3 covers 12 residues. V lost 8 bases to trimming and J lost 6 bases, with 10 bases between them. Germline CDR1 reads MNHEY; CDR2 reads SVGEGT. CDR3 in amino acids: CASGNRAGELFF. The CDR3 coding sequence is TGTGCCAGCGGAAATCGGGCCGGGGAGCTGTTTTTT.

The V gene is TRBV5-1, the J gene TRBJ2-7; D remains unclear. Germline V gene data show CDR1 as SGHRS and CDR2 as YFSETQ. The CDR3 is made up of 13 amino acids. Trimming removed 2 bases at V and 8 bases at J, with 14 bases between. CDR3 sequence reads: CASSLRTAEKQYF. CDR3 nucleotides: TGCGCCAGCAGCTTAAGGACGGCCGAGAAGCAGTACTTC.

This clonotype has only one observation. V usage is TRBV24-1 and J usage is TRBJ2-1, with 8 bases aligning to TRBD2. With 3 bases clipped from V and 9 bases from J, the junction kept 3 bases outside the gene matches. CDR1 and CDR2 from the germline V gene are KGHDR and SFDVKD. This CDR3 contains 13 residues. CDR3: CATSDLSGVEQFF. Written as DNA, the CDR3 is TGTGCCACCAGTGATCTTAGCGGGGTTGAGCAGTTCTTC.